This is a list of T cell receptor beta chains from one sample in a study of blood T cell repertoires in COVID-19. Generated by immunoSEQ multiplex PCR, the TCRdb table keeps only in-frame clones and is missing some. The sample consists of 310,000 or so clones, more than 75% of them appearing once. Source material: peripheral blood. The receptors derive from a man between 65 and 79 years old with acute or convalescent COVID-19. Each CDR3 is given with its conserved first and last residue. A D gene is named only where the DNA matches it firmly. Not all rows give a size; the values are once, few, many and, for expanded clones, a class.

TRBJ1-5	TRBD1	NA	TRBV6-4	TGTGCCAGCAGTGAGGGGGGACAGCGAAGCAATCAGCCCCAGCATTTT	CASSEGGQRSNQPQHF
TRBJ1-3	TRBD1	NA	TRBV7-8	TGTGCCAGCAGCATAGGACAGGGGGCTGGAAACACCATATATTTT	CASSIGQGAGNTIYF
TRBJ1-6	NA	once	TRBV7-7	TGTGCCAGCGGTCAGGCCGTAGATTCACCCCTCCACTTT	CASGQAVDSPLHF
TRBJ1-2	NA	NA	TRBV29-1	TGCAGCGTTGAGAGGGGGGGAGGATATGGCTACACCTTC	CSVERGGGYGYTF
TRBJ1-1	NA	NA	TRBV6-6	TGTGCCACCAACGAACAGAACACTGAAGCTTTCTTT	CATNEQNTEAFF
TRBJ1-4	NA	NA	TRBV6-2/TRBV6-3	TGTGCCAGCAGTTACCGAACAGGGACGACTGAAAAACTGTTTTTT	CASSYRTGTTEKLFF
TRBJ1-1	NA	NA	TRBV5-8	TGTGCCAGCAGCTTGCAGGGTAGGTTGGGGACTGAAGCTTTCTTT	CASSLQGRLGTEAFF
TRBJ2-7	TRBD2	few	TRBV5-4	TGTGCCAGCAGCCCCGCTCGAGCGGGAGTACGCGAGCAGTACTTC	CASSPARAGVREQYF
TRBJ2-1	TRBD2	NA	TRBV3-1/TRBV3-2	TGTGCCAGCCAGACTAGCGGGGGGGTACCCTACAATGAGCAGTTCTTC	CASQTSGGVPYNEQFF
TRBJ2-5	TRBD1	NA	TRBV7-9	TGTGCCAGCAGCTTATCTACAGGGGGCGGAGAGACCCAGTACTTC	CASSLSTGGGETQYF
TRBJ2-4	TRBD1	NA	TRBV25-1	TGTGCCAGCAGTGAACGGACAGGCGATAAAAACATTCAGTACTTC	CASSERTGDKNIQYF
TRBJ2-1	NA	NA	TRBV5-4	TGTGCCAGCAGAGGGGGGGGCCCGGACAATGAGCAGTTCTTC	CASRGGGPDNEQFF
TRBJ1-2	NA	NA	TRBV10-3	TGTGCCATCAGCCTAGGACGGGAGAACTATGGCTACACCTTC	CAISLGRENYGYTF
TRBJ2-3	NA	NA	TRBV29-1	TGCAGCGTTGAAGAACCAACTGGCACAGATACGCAGTATTTT	CSVEEPTGTDTQYF
TRBJ1-6	NA	NA	TRBV3-1/TRBV3-2	TGTGCCAGCAGCCTCGGACAGTGGGCTTCACCCCTCCACTTT	CASSLGQWASPLHF
TRBJ1-2	TRBD1	NA	TRBV6-6	TGTGCCAGCAGTTATGAGACAGGGAGCTATGGCTACACCTTC	CASSYETGSYGYTF
TRBJ1-1	TRBD1	NA	TRBV18	TGTGCCAGCTCATCGACAGGGAGAGACGCTGAAGCTTTCTTT	CASSSTGRDAEAFF
TRBJ1-2	NA	NA	TRBV27	TGTGCCAGCAGTTTATTCCCAACAGGGAACTATGGCTACACCTTC	CASSLFPTGNYGYTF
TRBJ2-2	TRBD1	NA	TRBV7-9	TGTGCCAGCAGCTCCGGGACAGCGAACACCGGGGAGCTGTTTTTT	CASSSGTANTGELFF
TRBJ1-1	TRBD1	NA	TRBV30	TGTGCCTGGAGCCGGACAGGGGCATCTGAAGCTTTCTTT	CAWSRTGASEAFF
TRBJ1-4	NA	NA	TRBV15	TGTGCCACCAGCCCCAGGGCAGGGGTGGGTGAAAAACTGTTTTTT	CATSPRAGVGEKLFF
TRBJ2-5	TRBD1	NA	TRBV23-1	TGCGCCAGCAGTCAACGATCTGGACAGGGGAAAGAGACCCAGTACTTC	CASSQRSGQGKETQYF
TRBJ2-7	NA	NA	TRBV3-1/TRBV3-2	TGTGCCAGCACCCGAGGCGCGGGCGAGCAGTACTTC	CASTRGAGEQYF
TRBJ2-2	TRBD2	NA	TRBV28	TGTGCCAGCAGACGCGGGGGTCCGAACACCGGGGAGCTGTTTTTT	CASRRGGPNTGELFF
TRBJ1-1	TRBD1	NA	TRBV18	TGTGCCAGCTCACCGGGACAGACTAACACTGAAGCTTTCTTT	CASSPGQTNTEAFF
TRBJ2-2	TRBD1	NA	TRBV6-1	TGTGCCAGCAGTGAAAGGACAGGGATTACGGCCGGGGAGCTGTTTTTT	CASSERTGITAGELFF
TRBJ1-3	TRBD1	NA	TRBV3-1/TRBV3-2	TGTGCCAGCAGCCGTACAGGGGCTGGAAACACCATATATTTT	CASSRTGAGNTIYF
TRBJ2-1	NA	NA	TRBV29-1	TGCAGCGTTGAAGGCGGGACGTCCTACAATGAGCAGTTCTTC	CSVEGGTSYNEQFF
TRBJ2-1	TRBD2	NA	TRBV6-6	TGTGCCAGCAGTAAAACTAGCGGGTCCTACAATGAGCAGTTCTTC	CASSKTSGSYNEQFF
TRBJ1-2	NA	NA	TRBV5-7	TGTGCCAGCAGCTGCAGCCTAAGAGTGGTCAGAGGTATGTTC	CASSCSLRVVRGMF
TRBJ2-1	TRBD1	once	TRBV7-2	TGTGCCAGCAGCTTAGGGACAGGGGGCTCTAGGTCCTACAATGAGCAGTTCTTC	CASSLGTGGSRSYNEQFF
TRBJ1-5	TRBD1	NA	TRBV10-3	TGTGCCGCCGGATCCCGGGACAGGGGGCTAGGAAGCAATCAGCCCCAGCATTTT	CAAGSRDRGLGSNQPQHF
TRBJ1-2	TRBD1	once	TRBV2	TGTGCCAGCAGGGATAGGACAGGGGGCTATGGCTACACCTTC	CASRDRTGGYGYTF
TRBJ1-3	TRBD1	NA	TRBV5-4	TGTGCCAGCAGCTCCGGAGGGGGCGCTAACACCATATATTTT	CASSSGGGANTIYF
TRBJ2-1	NA	NA	TRBV19	TGTGCCAGTAGTATAACGACGGGGTTAGAAAATGAGCAGTTCTTC	CASSITTGLENEQFF
TRBJ2-5	TRBD2	NA	TRBV7-2	TGTGCCAGCAGCTTAGCTGCTAGCGGGGTTGAGGAGACCCAGTACTTC	CASSLAASGVEETQYF
TRBJ2-5	TRBD2	few	TRBV7-2	TGTGCCAGCAGCTTCTTCACTAGCGGGGAGGAGACCCAGTACTTC	CASSFFTSGEETQYF
TRBJ2-5	NA	NA	TRBV7-2	TGTGCCAGCAGCGCGACACGAGCGGGAGAGACCCAGTACTTC	CASSATRAGETQYF
TRBJ2-7	TRBD1	NA	TRBV5-1	TGCGCCAGCAGCCCCGACCAGGGGGACCTACGGAAGCAGTACTTC	CASSPDQGDLRKQYF
TRBJ2-7	NA	NA	TRBV18	TGTGCCAGCTCCAGGGACTTTTTAAGCTCCTACGAGCAGTACTTC	CASSRDFLSSYEQYF
TRBJ2-7	NA	NA	TRBV13	TGTGCCAGCAGCCCCCGCCCGACAGTCTACGAGCAGTACTTC	CASSPRPTVYEQYF
TRBJ2-1	TRBD2	NA	TRBV4-3	TGCGCCAGCAGCCAAGATCCACTAGCGGGAGGCTTGAGTGAGCAGTTCTTC	CASSQDPLAGGLSEQFF
TRBJ1-4	NA	NA	TRBV3-1/TRBV3-2	TGTGCATCCTCGACGGGGGGGGCGACGGAACTGTTTTTT	CASSTGGATELFF
TRBJ1-6	NA	NA	TRBV4-2	TGTGCCAGCAGCCAGACCCCAGGGGTGTTGAATTCACCCCTCCACTTT	CASSQTPGVLNSPLHF
TRBJ2-3	NA	NA	TRBV9	TGTGCCAGCAGCCCTCGGAGCGGATACACAGATACGCAGTATTTT	CASSPRSGYTDTQYF
TRBJ2-1	TRBD1	NA	TRBV7-3	TGTGCCAGCAGGGACGGGACAGGGTATGGTGAGCAGTTCTTC	CASRDGTGYGEQFF
TRBJ1-1	NA	NA	TRBV5-6	TGTGCCAGCAGCCCCCGCACCGGGCGGGGTTTCAGCACTGAAGCTTTCTTT	CASSPRTGRGFSTEAFF
TRBJ1-4	TRBD1	NA	TRBV27	TGTGCCAGCAGCCTAGAGGGGACAGCCTGGGAAAAACTGTTTTTT	CASSLEGTAWEKLFF
TRBJ1-2	TRBD1	NA	TRBV29-1	TGCAGCGTTGAAGATCGAGTAAGGACAGGGACTAGCGGCTACACCTTC	CSVEDRVRTGTSGYTF
TRBJ1-2	NA	NA	TRBV4-1	TGCGCCAGCAGCCAAGACGTCAGTCCTTATGGCTACACCTTC	CASSQDVSPYGYTF
TRBJ1-2	NA	NA	TRBV7-2	TGTGCCAGCAGCAACCCTACAGCAGGGAACAGTGGCTACACCTTC	CASSNPTAGNSGYTF
TRBJ2-3	NA	NA	TRBV12-5	TGTGCTAGTGGTTGGGTTCACCCCGGTGATACGCAGTATTTT	CASGWVHPGDTQYF
TRBJ2-1	TRBD2	NA	TRBV7-9	TGTGCCAGCAGCTTAGGCCGACTAGCGCCGCGGGGGTCCTACAATGAGCAGTTCTTC	CASSLGRLAPRGSYNEQFF
TRBJ1-6	NA	NA	TRBV5-1	TGCGCCAGCAGTACCGGTAATAATTCACCCCTCCACTTT	CASSTGNNSPLHF
TRBJ1-3	NA	few	TRBV19	TGTGCCCACGTAGGGAGAAGCTCTGGAAACACCATATATTTT	CAHVGRSSGNTIYF